One sample yielded the 16 T cell receptor beta chains listed below, sequenced in a study of cytomegalovirus exposure and HLA in healthy donors. The PCR made use of 60 Vbeta and 13 Jbeta primers. Only in-frame clones appear in the TCRdb table, and some are missing; sequencing was by immunoSEQ multiplex PCR. The table lists about 190,000 clones. The sample consisted of PBMCs. All receptors come from a woman aged 25 to 45 in good health and CMV-seropositive.

The chain uses TRBV15 and TRBJ1-2, with D hard to call. The germline CDR1 and CDR2 sequences are LNHNV and YYDKDF (reference sequence). The CDR3 contains 12 residues. With 4 bases removed from V and 1 base from J, the gap between germline ends came to 4 bases. CDR3 protein: CATSIVNYGYTF. CDR3 coding DNA: TGTGCCACCAGCATAGTTAACTATGGCTACACCTTC.

The chain couples TRBV28 to TRBJ2-7, with TRBD2 matching 13 bases. After removal of 1 base from V and 2 bases from J, the junction contained 5 bases not matched to a gene. CDR1 is MDHEN, CDR2 SYDVKM, per germline. The CDR3 consists of 17 residues. CDR3 protein: CASSLFPGLAGAYEQYF. The CDR3 region has the DNA TGTGCCAGCAGTTTATTCCCCGGACTAGCGGGAGCCTACGAGCAGTACTTC.

The chain combines TRBV14 with TRBJ2-7; maybe TRBD2 (5 bases). Germline assignment: CDR1 SGHDN and CDR2 FVKESK. V lost 4 bases and J lost 6, with 10 bases in between. This CDR3 region has 12 residues. The CDR3 DNA follows: TGTGCCAGCAGCCTACTAGGTTTCGAGCAGTACTTC. It yields the protein CASSLLGFEQYF.

This chain uses TRBV5-1 with TRBJ1-1, with 7 bases identical to TRBD1. J was trimmed by 1 base and V by 4 bases; bases with no gene match: 4. The CDR3 runs to 14 residues. Germline V lookup: CDR1 SGHRS, CDR2 YFSETQ. The CDR3 spells CASSLGGSNTEAFF. The CDR3 DNA reads as TGCGCCAGCAGCCTAGGGGGCTCGAACACTGAAGCTTTCTTT.

This sequence joins TRBV2 and TRBJ2-5, with 11 nucleotides matching TRBD2. The germline gives CDR1 SNHLY, CDR2 FYNNEI. J was trimmed by 2 bases and V by 0 bases; bases with no gene match: 14. This CDR3 has 20 amino acids. The CDR3 is CASSEALMVLAGEGQETQYF. The DNA of the CDR3 is TGTGCCAGCAGTGAAGCGTTGATGGTACTAGCGGGAGAGGGGCAAGAGACCCAGTACTTC.

V and J are TRBV28 and TRBJ2-7; TRBD1 aligns across 9 bases. J gave up 3 bases and V 8 bases, and 5 bases lay outside the gene matches. Germline CDR1 reads MDHEN; CDR2 reads SYDVKM. The CDR3 loop spans 13 amino acids. CDR3 nucleotide sequence: TGTGCCAGCCGCAGACAGGGGGACTACGAGCAGTACTTC. Translated: CASRRQGDYEQYF.

The chain links TRBV7-2 to TRBJ2-1, with TRBD2 matching over 7 bases. Looked up from germline, CDR1 is SGHTA and CDR2 is FQGNSA. The CDR3 extends over 18 amino acids. With V trimmed by 1 base and J by 10 bases, 19 bases remained unmatched. The CDR3 DNA is TGTGCCAGCAGCTTAGACCCCTTGCTAGCTGGGGGGGAGGGGGAGCAGTTCTTC. This translates into CASSLDPLLAGGEGEQFF.

The chain links TRBV13 to TRBJ1-3; 7 nucleotides align to TRBD1. V shed 2 bases and J 0 bases; nucleotides not matched to a gene: 10. Germline-derived CDR1 and CDR2 are PRHDT and FYEKMQ (reference sequence). This CDR3 comprises 18 residues. The CDR3 DNA reads TGTGCCAGCAGCTTATTTATTAACAGGGGAGTCTCTGGAAACACCATATATTTT. It translates to CASSLFINRGVSGNTIYF.

The chain couples TRBV5-5 to TRBJ2-2, with D uncertain. Germline values: CDR1 SGHKS, CDR2 YYEKEE (reference sequence). CDR3 size: 13 residues. Trimming cost V 1 base and J 9 bases, with 10 bases left between them. The chain's CDR3 is CASSLPLRRELFF. CDR3 DNA sequence: TGTGCCAGCAGCTTGCCCCTGAGGCGGGAGCTGTTTTTT.

The rearrangement joins TRBV6-6 to TRBJ1-5, with D possibly being TRBD1 (6 bases). The germline CDR1 and CDR2 sequences are MNHNY and SVGAGI (reference sequence). There are 12 residues in the CDR3. Trimming removed 7 bases from V and 7 bases from J, with 11 bases in between. The CDR3 sequence: CASKPGGQPQHF. The CDR3 DNA reads as TGTGCCAGCAAGCCGGGGGGCCAGCCCCAGCATTTT.

CDR3 sequence (DNA): TGTGCCATCGGGGGACAGGGGGCAACTGAAGCTTTCTTT. This translates into CAIGGQGATEAFF. The V gene is TRBV10-3, the J gene TRBJ1-1, with 12 bases fitting TRBD1. Germline V CDR1 and CDR2: ENHRY, SYGVKD. V dropped 8 bases and J dropped 5; count of bases not matched to a gene: 3. The length of the CDR3 is 13 residues.

The V gene is TRBV28, the J gene TRBJ2-7; a possible D gene is TRBD1 (8 bases). The CDR3 extends over 13 amino acids. Trimming took 5 bases from V and 3 from J, leaving 11 bases between them. Germline values: CDR1 MDHEN, CDR2 SYDVKM. The chain's CDR3 is CASSTGGGYEQYF. Here the CDR3 DNA reads TGTGCCAGCAGTACAGGGGGGGGCTACGAGCAGTACTTC.

The chain combines TRBV7-9 with TRBJ2-7, with TRBD1 as a possible D gene (6 bases). The CDR3 consists of 14 residues. The germline CDR1 and CDR2 sequences are SEHNR and FQNEAQ (reference sequence). Trimming removed 6 bases at V and 0 bases at J, with 12 bases between. Here the CDR3 reads CASRSGQSSYEQYF. The CDR3, as DNA: TGTGCCAGCAGATCCGGACAGAGCTCCTACGAGCAGTACTTC. Drawing the rest from reference TRBV7-9 and TRBJ2-7, the complete variable domain is DTGVSQNPRHKITKRGQNVTFRCDPISEHNRLYWYRQTLGQGPEFLTYFQNEAQLEKSRLLSDRFSAERPKGSFSTLEIQRTEQGDSAMYLCASRSGQSSYEQYFGPGTRLTVT.

The chain has TRBV7-2 and TRBJ1-3, with D unresolved. In germline, CDR1 is SGHTA, CDR2 FQGNSA. Between the trimmed V and J ends, which lost 4 bases and 0 bases, there was a span of 16 bases. This CDR3 comprises 17 residues. In nucleotides, the CDR3 is TGTGCCAGCAGCTCACTGTCGCCCCTTATCTCTGGAAACACCATATATTTT. As protein: CASSSLSPLISGNTIYF.

The chain employs TRBV6-4 and TRBJ1-5; a weak D match, TRBD1 (6 bases). V lost 0 bases and J lost 1, with 13 bases in between. The CDR3 has 17 amino acids. Germline CDR1 reads MRHNA; CDR2 reads SNTAGT. The DNA for the CDR3 is TGTGCCAGCAGTGACTCCAGGGACACCCTAAGCAATCAGCCCCAGCATTTT. This encodes CASSDSRDTLSNQPQHF.

CDR3 sequence reads: CASSDGYGYTF. Written as DNA, the CDR3 is TGTGCCAGCAGTGACGGGTATGGCTACACCTTC. The chain carries TRBV2 and TRBJ1-2; D is ambiguous. CDR3 size: 11 residues. Trimming removed 3 bases at V and 5 bases at J, with 4 bases between. Germline assignment: CDR1 SNHLY and CDR2 FYNNEI.